Following are 21 T cell receptor beta chains from one sample sequenced in a study of identical twins. Via MiXCR, TCRdb re-called the 5' RACE reads, giving one row per CDR3 protein. The top ten hold approximately 0.52% of the sample, which has some 500,000 distinct CDR3 sequences, 12% to 15% seen once. These data were likewise used in another study, on yellow fever vaccine responses in identical twins.

Source material: CD4+ T cells sorted from blood. The receptors were gathered from a woman aged 18-29 years in good health.

This clonotype was picked up a small number of times. The genes are TRBV5-1 and TRBJ2-3; TRBD1 matches at 7 bases. The CDR3 runs 14 residues. Germline V gives CDR1 SGHRS, CDR2 YFSETQ. V shed 3 bases and J 4 bases; nucleotides not matched to a gene: 5. CDR3: CASSWDSVADTQYF. As DNA, the CDR3 is TGCGCCAGCAGCTGGGACAGTGTCGCAGATACGCAGTATTTT.

The genes are TRBV2 and TRBJ1-4, with a weak D call TRBD1 (5 bases). Germline V gene lookup returns CDR1 SNHLY and CDR2 FYNNEI. Trimming took 6 bases from V and 14 from J, leaving 16 bases between them. The CDR3 runs 12 residues. The CDR3 bases are TGTGCCAGCAGCTCGGGACCTTTACCCCTGTTTTTT. Translated: CASSSGPLPLFF.

The chain employs TRBV5-1 and TRBJ2-3, with TRBD2 identical over 11 bases. The CDR3 runs 16 residues. Germline lookup yields CDR1 SGHRS and CDR2 YFSETQ. V shed 5 bases, J shed 2 bases, and the junction held 7 bases outside the gene matches. The CDR3 DNA sequence: TGCGCCAGCAGTCGAACTAGCGGGGGCTACACAGATACGCAGTATTTT. This gives the protein CASSRTSGGYTDTQYF.

Many counts were recorded for this clonotype. The rearrangement uses TRBV11-1 and TRBJ2-2; 12 nucleotides line up with TRBD1. Germline lookup yields CDR1 SGHAT and CDR2 FQDESV (reference sequence). CDR3 size: 19 residues. Germline trimming cut 5 bases from V and 1 base from J; bases unmatched to any gene: 11. CDR3 protein: CASSTKSGTGGRNTGELFF. As DNA, the CDR3 is TGTGCCAGCAGCACGAAATCCGGGACAGGGGGCCGGAACACCGGGGAGCTGTTTTTT.

This clonotype was counted a few times. V and J are TRBV20-1 and TRBJ1-1; 10 bases are a match to TRBD1. Germline CDR1 reads DFQATT; CDR2 reads SNEGSKA (reference sequence). V trimming: 3 bases; J trimming: 4 bases; junction bases outside the gene matches: 11. The CDR3 totals 16 residues. The CDR3 here is CSASHGQGVDSTEAFF. The CDR3 bases are TGCAGTGCTAGCCACGGACAGGGGGTAGACAGCACTGAAGCTTTCTTT.

This chain connects TRBV5-4 to TRBJ2-7; 11 bases are a match to TRBD2. Germline CDR1 is SGHNT and CDR2 is YYREEE (reference sequence). The CDR3 extends over 15 amino acids. Losses at the gene ends were 4 bases for V and 4 bases for J; bases not matched to a gene: 7. DNA of the CDR3: TGTGCCAGCAGCGAAGGAGTAGCGGGAGGGTACGAGCAGTACTTC. Translated: CASSEGVAGGYEQYF.

The rearrangement uses TRBV5-1 and TRBJ2-1; D might be TRBD2 (8 bases). The CDR3 has 15 residues. Looked up from germline, CDR1 is SGHRS and CDR2 is YFSETQ. V was shortened by 0 bases and J by 8 bases, with 15 bases between the two germline ends. CDR3 DNA sequence: TGCGCCAGCAGCTTGGCGGGACTAGGGGGCGATGAGCAGTTCTTC. This gives the protein CASSLAGLGGDEQFF.

The chain recombines TRBV6-5 with TRBJ2-1; 7 bases map to TRBD1. The CDR3 is 16 residues long. The V gene's germline CDR1 is MNHEY and CDR2 SVGAGI. Germline trimming cut 0 bases from V and 4 bases from J; bases unmatched to any gene: 6. The CDR3 nucleotides read TGTGCCAGCAGTTACTCCGAGGGACAGTCGTACAATGAGCAGTTCTTC. Its translation is CASSYSEGQSYNEQFF.

The rearrangement uses TRBV27 and TRBJ2-3; D gene unclear. Germline values: CDR1 MNHEY, CDR2 SMNVEV (reference sequence). The CDR3 extends over 15 amino acids. V shed 5 bases and J shed 2 bases, with 14 bases lying between them. CDR3 sequence: CASSLGNGYTDTQYF. CDR3 sequence (DNA): TGTGCCAGCAGTCTAGGTAACGGATACACAGATACGCAGTATTTT.

The chain recombines TRBV11-2 with TRBJ2-7; D ambiguous. The V gene's germline CDR1 is SGHAT and CDR2 FQNNGV. The CDR3 is made up of 14 amino acids. V lost 0 bases and J lost 3, with 9 bases in between. The CDR3 is CASSLDGNNYEQYF. The CDR3 coding sequence is TGTGCCAGCAGCTTAGATGGGAATAACTACGAGCAGTACTTC.

In its sample, this clonotype was seen many times. This chain uses TRBV11-2 with TRBJ2-5; D remains ambiguous. Trimming stripped 2 bases from V and 1 base from J, with 17 bases between. The CDR3 totals 17 residues. The germline CDR1 and CDR2 sequences are SGHAT and FQNNGV. CDR3 DNA: TGTGCCAGCAGCTTAAGACCTCAAAGGACCTTCCAAGAGACCCAGTACTTC. Translating gives CASSLRPQRTFQETQYF.

This sequence joins TRBV5-6 and TRBJ2-1, with 9 positions matching TRBD1. The J segment lost 0 bases and the V segment lost 4 bases, leaving 14 bases of the junction unmatched. The CDR3 extends over 19 amino acids. Germline-derived CDR1 and CDR2 are SGHDT and YYEEEE. CDR3 protein: CASSPGTGFYSSSYNEQFF. The CDR3 coding sequence is TGTGCCAGCAGCCCGGGGACAGGGTTTTATTCGAGCTCCTACAATGAGCAGTTCTTC.

The chain combines TRBV28 with TRBJ2-1; D gene unclear. This CDR3 is built from 12 residues. V was clipped by 6 bases and J by 6 bases, with 9 bases between them. Germline V CDR1 and CDR2: MDHEN, SYDVKM. The DNA for the CDR3 is TGTGCCAGCAGAACCCTTACCAATGAGCAGTTCTTC. Protein sequence: CASRTLTNEQFF.

This clonotype has a handful of counts. The chain links TRBV6-6 to TRBJ2-1; D is perhaps TRBD1 (6 bases). The CDR3 length is 13 residues. Per germline, CDR1 MNHNY and CDR2 SVGAGI (reference sequence). V lost 8 bases to trimming and J lost 2 bases, with 10 bases between them. For the CDR3, the DNA is TGTGCCAGCGGGGACACTGCCTACAATGAGCAGTTCTTC. Protein: CASGDTAYNEQFF.

The V and J genes are TRBV4-2 and TRBJ2-5, with TRBD1 matching over 7 bases. Per the germline V gene, CDR1 is LGHNA and CDR2 is YNFKEQ. This CDR3 is 17 amino acids long. The junction had 13 bases not matched to a gene; V was cut back by 1 base and J by 5 bases. The CDR3 spells CASSQVPLEGARETQYF. DNA of the CDR3: TGTGCCAGCAGCCAAGTCCCCCTCGAGGGGGCGCGGGAGACCCAGTACTTC.

This clonotype was picked up many times. The gene calls are TRBV12-3 or TRBV12-4 and TRBJ2-2, with a weak D call TRBD2 (7 bases). CDR3 length equals 15 residues. The V gene lost 10 bases and the J gene lost 1 base, with 16 bases spanning the gap. The CDR3 loop is CAIQRGGMNTGELFF. The CDR3 DNA follows: TGTGCCATCCAGAGGGGGGGGATGAACACCGGGGAGCTGTTTTTT.

This clonotype turned up a few times. The chain carries TRBV20-1 and TRBJ1-2; TRBD1 is a possible D gene (5 bases). The CDR3 runs 15 residues. V lost 0 bases and J lost 0, with 11 bases in between. Looked up from germline, CDR1 is DFQATT and CDR2 is SNEGSKA (reference sequence). DNA of the CDR3: TGCAGTGCTAGAGAACAGGACCGGGCTAACTATGGCTACACCTTC. Encoded protein: CSAREQDRANYGYTF.

V is TRBV7-9 and J is TRBJ2-7; 7 bases fit TRBD2. The V gene end was trimmed by 3 bases and the J gene end by 0 bases; junction bases not matched to a gene: 5. Germline V gene data show CDR1 as SEHNR and CDR2 as FQNEAQ (reference sequence). The CDR3 is made up of 15 amino acids. This CDR3 is CASSLEAGDSYEQYF. The CDR3 region has the DNA TGTGCCAGCAGCTTGGAGGCGGGAGACTCCTACGAGCAGTACTTC.

This clonotype was recorded a few times. V and J are TRBV24-1 and TRBJ2-1; 8 bases agree with TRBD2. The V segment lost 5 bases and the J segment 2 bases; nucleotides outside the gene matches: 13. Germline V gives CDR1 KGHDR, CDR2 SFDVKD. The CDR3 runs 18 residues. In nucleotides, the CDR3 is TGTGCCACCAGTGTGCGGGGCTTGGGTAGCGGGACCTACAATGAGCAGTTCTTC. Its protein is CATSVRGLGSGTYNEQFF.

The table lists this clonotype with a few counts. The V and J genes are TRBV11-2 and TRBJ1-1; D might be TRBD1 (5 bases). This CDR3 is 15 amino acids long. V dropped 5 bases and J dropped 6 bases, with 19 bases sitting between them. The germline V gene encodes CDR1 SGHAT and CDR2 FQNNGV. The CDR3 DNA reads TGTGCCAGCAGCCAAACCCCGGGACGTTTGCCTGAAGCTTTCTTT. Translating it yields CASSQTPGRLPEAFF.

Written as DNA, the CDR3 is TGCAGTGCTAGAGTGCGGAACACCGGGGAGCTGTTTTTT. Translation: CSARVRNTGELFF. The rearrangement joins TRBV20-1 to TRBJ2-2; D is ambiguous. CDR3 length equals 13 residues. V lost 1 base and J lost 1, with 4 bases in between. Germline values: CDR1 DFQATT, CDR2 SNEGSKA (reference sequence).